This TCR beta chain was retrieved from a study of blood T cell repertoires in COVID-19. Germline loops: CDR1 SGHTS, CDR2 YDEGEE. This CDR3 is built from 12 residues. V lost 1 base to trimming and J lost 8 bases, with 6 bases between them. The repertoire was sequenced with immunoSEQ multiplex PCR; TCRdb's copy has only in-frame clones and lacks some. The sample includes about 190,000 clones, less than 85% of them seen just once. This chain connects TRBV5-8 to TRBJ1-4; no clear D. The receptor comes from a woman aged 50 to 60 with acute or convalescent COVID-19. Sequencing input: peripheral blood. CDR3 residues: CASSLSAEKLFF. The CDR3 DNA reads TGTGCCAGCAGCTTGTCCGCGGAAAAACTGTTTTTT.